Listed here are 22 T cell receptor beta chains from one sample, sequenced in a study of shared clonotypes between healthy human individuals. Generated by immunoSEQ multiplex PCR, the TCRdb table keeps only in-frame clones and is missing some. The sample holds 1.5 million to 2.5 million clones, approximately 95% seen once. Naive CD8 cells were CD45RO-negative, positively selected for CCR7, excluding terminally differentiated effector memory CD45RA+ cells. The sample consisted of naive CD8+ T cells sorted from blood. These receptors all come from a man aged 18 to 29 in good health.

The J gene is TRBJ2-7, the V gene TRBV7-9, with TRBD2 matching over 7 bases. Per germline, CDR1 SEHNR and CDR2 FQNEAQ (reference sequence). Trimming at V came to 5 bases and at J to 2 bases, leaving 6 bases not matched to a gene. There are 14 residues in the CDR3. The CDR3 sequence: CASSPPGGTYEQYF. As DNA, the CDR3 is TGTGCCAGCAGCCCCCCCGGGGGGACCTACGAGCAGTACTTC.

The chain carries TRBV27 and TRBJ2-7; D is perhaps TRBD1 (5 bases). Germline values: CDR1 MNHEY, CDR2 SMNVEV (reference sequence). V gave up 7 bases and J gave up 0 bases, with 16 bases separating them. This CDR3 region has 15 residues. The CDR3 sequence is CASTSRGPYSYEQYF. CDR3 nucleotide sequence: TGTGCCAGCACCTCAAGGGGTCCTTACTCCTACGAGCAGTACTTC.

The chain has TRBV2 and TRBJ2-5; no reliable D call. Trimming removed 0 bases at V and 7 bases at J, with 21 bases between. CDR1 and CDR2 from the germline V gene are SNHLY and FYNNEI. The CDR3 length is 17 residues. The CDR3 nucleotides are TGTGCCAGCAGTGAAGCGCTTCAGGCCCTTGAATATGTGACCCAGTACTTC. Its protein is CASSEALQALEYVTQYF.

V usage is TRBV6-5 and J usage is TRBJ1-5; D is unresolved. The V end lost 8 bases, the J end lost 7 bases, and 18 bases lay between the germline ends. This CDR3 is built from 14 residues. Germline CDR1 reads MNHEY; CDR2 reads SVGAGI. CDR3 DNA sequence: TGTGCCAGCCGTTTGACTTCCTCGGCGCAGCCCCAGCATTTT. Translated, it gives CASRLTSSAQPQHF.

This clone was counted a single time. The genes are TRBV25-1 and TRBJ2-3; D unresolved. The CDR3 loop spans 13 amino acids. V was clipped by 2 bases and J by 6 bases, with 9 bases between them. Germline-derived CDR1 and CDR2 are MGHDK and SYGVNS. CDR3: CASSEPPRDTQYF. The DNA for the CDR3 is TGTGCCAGCAGTGAACCCCCTAGGGATACGCAGTATTTT.

Points on this clone: Other DNA sequences from this sample encode an identical CDR3 as well. The rearrangement joins TRBV2 to TRBJ2-7; 10 nucleotides agree with TRBD2. Trimming at V came to 7 bases and at J to 1 base, leaving 4 bases not matched to a gene. The CDR3 consists of 14 residues. Germline CDR1 and CDR2: SNHLY and FYNNEI. The CDR3 loop is CASTWTSGSYEQYF. The CDR3, as DNA: TGTGCCAGCACCTGGACTAGCGGTTCCTACGAGCAGTACTTC.

The V and J genes are TRBV13 and TRBJ1-3; no reliable D call. This CDR3 is built from 17 residues. Per germline, CDR1 PRHDT and CDR2 FYEKMQ (reference sequence). Trimming took off 3 bases at V and 0 bases at J, with 15 bases between the two ends. CDR3 DNA sequence: TGTGCCAGCAGCTTTGGACGTGGTCATGACTCTGGAAACACCATATATTTT. Its protein is CASSFGRGHDSGNTIYF.

The chain carries TRBV28 and TRBJ2-2; 8 nucleotides match TRBD1. Germline CDR1 is MDHEN and CDR2 is SYDVKM. V dropped 6 bases and J dropped 5; count of bases not matched to a gene: 20. CDR3 length: 19 amino acids. CDR3 nucleotides: TGTGCCAGCAGCGTCGGACAGGGCTTTTATTTAGAGGGGACCGGGGAGCTGTTTTTT. This translates into CASSVGQGFYLEGTGELFF.

With respect to this clone: The same CDR3 is also encoded by other DNA sequences in this sample. CDR3 sequence: CASSLAEYEQYF. CDR3 nucleotides: TGTGCCAGCAGCTTAGCAGAATACGAGCAGTACTTC. V is TRBV7-9 and J is TRBJ2-7, with D unclear. Germline lookup yields CDR1 SEHNR and CDR2 FQNEAQ (reference sequence). The CDR3 consists of 12 residues. Trimming cost V 0 bases and J 4 bases, with 4 bases left between them.

V and J are TRBV7-9 and TRBJ2-5; 10 bases fit TRBD1. Unmatched junction bases numbered 11, after V lost 3 bases and J lost 7 bases. From germline, CDR1 is SEHNR and CDR2 FQNEAQ (reference sequence). CDR3 size: 16 residues. CDR3 loop: CASSLTGGFTSGTQYF. The CDR3 DNA follows: TGTGCCAGCAGCTTGACAGGGGGCTTCACGTCGGGGACCCAGTACTTC. The full variable domain, its missing parts supplied by reference TRBV7-9 and TRBJ2-5, is DTGVSQNPRHKITKRGQNVTFRCDPISEHNRLYWYRQTLGQGPEFLTYFQNEAQLEKSRLLSDRFSAERPKGSFSTLEIQRTEQGDSAMYLCASSLTGGFTSGTQYFGPGTRLLVL.

About this clone itself: The sample has other DNA sequences that encode this CDR3 too. This chain connects TRBV10-1 to TRBJ2-5, with D hard to call. In germline, CDR1 is WNHNN, CDR2 SYGVQD (reference sequence). The CDR3 covers 13 residues. V gave up 1 base and J gave up 5 bases, with 8 bases separating them. In nucleotides, the CDR3 is TGCGCCAGCAGTGAGTTTGTCGGGGAGACCCAGTACTTC. Its protein product is CASSEFVGETQYF.

This clone was counted between two and nine times. The V and J genes are TRBV7-9 and TRBJ1-2; D unclear. V lost 4 bases to trimming and J lost 4 bases, with 10 bases between them. CDR3 size: 13 residues. Germline loops: CDR1 SEHNR, CDR2 FQNEAQ (reference sequence). The CDR3 coding sequence is TGTGCCAGCAGCTCGGACCAGGTCTATGGCTACACCTTC. It codes for CASSSDQVYGYTF.

The genes are TRBV27 and TRBJ1-1, with D hard to call. V lost 2 bases, J lost 7 bases, and 11 bases lay in between. The CDR3 is 13 residues long. Germline V gene data show CDR1 as MNHEY and CDR2 as SMNVEV (reference sequence). CDR3: CASSLLGRNEAFF. The CDR3 nucleotides read TGTGCCAGCAGTTTACTAGGGCGGAATGAAGCTTTCTTT.

To note about this clone: The sample carries other DNA sequences with the same CDR3. The chain couples TRBV4-3 to TRBJ1-1, with unresolved D. Germline CDR1 and CDR2: LGHNA and YSLEER. Deletions cut 1 base from V and 4 bases from J, with 10 bases between. CDR3 length: 14 residues. In nucleotides, the CDR3 is TGCGCCAGCAGCCAAGGGGGAGGTGTCACTGAAGCTTTCTTT. It encodes CASSQGGGVTEAFF.

The chain employs TRBV7-6 and TRBJ1-4; D not certain. CDR3 size: 15 residues. From germline, CDR1 is SGHVS and CDR2 FNYEAQ. Trimming left V 2 bases short and J 5 bases short, with 12 bases between. The CDR3 DNA sequence: TGTGCCAGCAGCTTAAAGACGACGACAAATGAAAAACTGTTTTTT. Translating gives CASSLKTTTNEKLFF. Drawing the rest from reference TRBV7-6 and TRBJ1-4, the complete variable domain is GAGVSQSPRYKVTKRGQDVALRCDPISGHVSLYWYRQALGQGPEFLTYFNYEAQQDKSGLPNDRFSAERPEGSISTLTIQRTEQRDSAMYRCASSLKTTTNEKLFFGSGTQLSVL.

The CDR3 coding sequence is TGTGCCAGCAGTGTGGGGACTAGCGTAGGCAATGAGCAGTTCTTC. Amino acid sequence: CASSVGTSVGNEQFF. V and J are TRBV2 and TRBJ2-1; 10 bases fit TRBD2. The CDR3 consists of 15 residues. Losses at the gene ends were 4 bases for V and 6 bases for J; bases not matched to a gene: 6. Germline values: CDR1 SNHLY, CDR2 FYNNEI.

J is TRBJ1-1 and V is TRBV2, with 7 bases matching TRBD1. The V segment lost 4 bases and the J segment 7 bases; nucleotides outside the gene matches: 6. This CDR3 comprises 13 residues. Germline CDR1 SNHLY, CDR2 FYNNEI. CDR3 sequence: CASSAEGAGEAFF. CDR3 sequence (DNA): TGTGCCAGCAGTGCCGAGGGGGCTGGTGAAGCTTTCTTT.

The chain recombines TRBV2 with TRBJ1-6; 7 bases are a match to TRBD1. Germline CDR1 reads SNHLY; CDR2 reads FYNNEI. V shed 6 bases and J 7 bases; nucleotides not matched to a gene: 12. The CDR3 has 16 residues. The CDR3 sequence: CASSDPRQGENSPLHF. The CDR3 nucleotides read TGTGCCAGCAGCGACCCCCGGCAGGGGGAAAATTCACCCCTCCACTTT.

The chain employs TRBV5-6 and TRBJ1-1; D ambiguous. Germline V gives CDR1 SGHDT, CDR2 YYEEEE. V lost 0 bases to trimming and J lost 4 bases, with 16 bases between them. The CDR3 has 16 amino acids. Written as DNA, the CDR3 is TGTGCCAGCAGCTTGGCCAGAGCCGTGGAGGTCACTGAAGCTTTCTTT. Its protein is CASSLARAVEVTEAFF. Full variable domain (rest looked up from reference TRBV5-6 and TRBJ1-1): DAGVTQSPTHLIKTRGQQVTLRCSPKSGHDTVSWYQQALGQGPQFIFQYYEEEERQRGNFPDRFSGHQFPNYSSELNVNALLLGDSALYLCASSLARAVEVTEAFFGQGTRLTVV.

This clone appeared a single time. The identical CDR3 is also encoded by other nucleotide sequences in the sample. The rearrangement joins TRBV19 to TRBJ2-7; D is tentatively TRBD1 or TRBD2 (5 bases each). The CDR3 spans 14 residues. Germline loops: CDR1 LNHDA, CDR2 SQIVND (reference sequence). The germline V and J ends were trimmed by 3 bases and 1 base, with 10 bases remaining between them. CDR3 sequence (DNA): TGTGCCAGTAGTATGGGGACGGGATCCTACGAGCAGTACTTC. Translation gives CASSMGTGSYEQYF.

This clone was seen a single time. The rearrangement uses TRBV6-6 and TRBJ2-2, with D perhaps TRBD2 (6 bases). The CDR3 sequence is 15 residues long. From germline, CDR1 is MNHNY and CDR2 SVGAGI (reference sequence). V lost 2 bases and J lost 3, with 10 bases in between. The CDR3 nucleotides are TGTGCCAGCAGTTACCGGCGGGGCGACACCGGGGAGCTGTTTTTT. Translated: CASSYRRGDTGELFF.

The chain carries TRBV7-2 and TRBJ2-7; 7 positions match TRBD2. The CDR3 consists of 15 residues. Germline CDR1 is SGHTA and CDR2 is FQGNSA. The V gene end was trimmed by 3 bases and the J gene end by 2 bases; junction bases not matched to a gene: 7. Here the CDR3 reads CASSFFAGAAYEQYF. In nucleotides, the CDR3 is TGTGCCAGCAGCTTTTTCGCGGGAGCTGCCTACGAGCAGTACTTC.